This T cell receptor (beta chain) was found in a study of T cells expressing NK-cell markers. CDR3 length: 15 amino acids. Germline V CDR1 and CDR2: SEHNR, FQNEAQ (reference sequence). TCRdb reworked the 5' RACE reads into one entry per CDR3 protein, no DNA. In all, the sample yields roughly 300,000 distinct CDR3 sequences. Material: blood T cells: a sorted CD56 or NKG2C T cell subset, CD4+ or CD8+ T cells, or bulk PBMC T cells (not recorded which). This clonotype was sampled from a woman aged 18 to 69 in good health. V usage is TRBV7-9 and J usage is TRBJ2-1; absent DNA, TCRdb's TRBD1 call cannot be checked. The CDR3 here is CASSSGTAFYNEQFF.